These T cell receptor beta chains were read from a single sample in a study of T-cell memory formation after mild COVID-19. TCRdb re-analysed the 5' RACE reads in MiXCR, keeping a single row per CDR3 protein. The sample consists of hundreds of thousands of distinct CDR3 sequences, under 20% of them appearing once. Sample: PBMCs or a T cell subset sorted from them (not recorded which). The receptors derive from an adult woman who had mild COVID-19 (a few samples of this study predate the infection). Cell type and time point are not known. CDR3s include the opening cysteine and the closing phenylalanine or tryptophan. D genes are given only for firm matches. Size tells how often a clone was seen (once, few, many) or the class of an expanded clone, and some rows leave it out.

abundance,d_gene,j_gene,v_gene,CDR3aa,CDR3nt
-,TRBD1,TRBJ2-5,TRBV4-3,CASSQGATGGETQYF,TGCGCCAGCAGCCAAGGGGCCACAGGGGGAGAGACCCAGTACTTC
-,-,TRBJ2-3,TRBV6-2/TRBV6-3,CASSEPVPLTDTQYF,TGTGCCAGCAGTGAGCCGGTCCCGCTCACAGATACGCAGTATTTT
few,-,TRBJ1-4,TRBV7-3,CASSLSPGASGGNEKLFF,TGTGCCAGCAGCTTATCCCCAGGGGCGTCAGGTGGCAATGAAAAACTGTTTTTT
-,TRBD1,TRBJ2-5,TRBV27,CASRRRQGAGETQYF,TGTGCCAGCAGACGGAGACAGGGGGCAGGTGAGACCCAGTACTTC
-,-,TRBJ2-3,TRBV6-5,CASSQDLRTVTDTQYF,TGTGCCAGCAGCCAGGACCTTAGGACGGTCACAGATACGCAGTATTTT
few,-,TRBJ2-1,TRBV12-3/TRBV12-4,CASSPLGFNEQFF,TGTGCCAGCAGTCCCCTCGGGTTCAATGAGCAGTTCTTC
-,-,TRBJ1-1,TRBV20-1,CSAIDRVNTEAFF,TGCAGTGCCATTGACAGAGTGAACACTGAAGCTTTCTTT
few,-,TRBJ1-1,TRBV4-2,CASSQDGAGKWDTEAFF,TGTGCCAGCAGCCAAGATGGGGCCGGGAAATGGGACACTGAAGCTTTCTTT
-,-,TRBJ2-5,TRBV5-4,CASGSGGPRETQYF,TGTGCCAGCGGATCCGGGGGGCCTAGAGAGACCCAGTACTTC
few,TRBD1,TRBJ2-2,TRBV7-9,CASSRDRSGELFF,TGTGCCAGCAGCAGGGACAGGTCCGGGGAGCTGTTTTTT
many,TRBD2,TRBJ2-7,TRBV6-2/TRBV6-3,CASSFGLAYEQYF,TGTGCCAGCAGTTTTGGACTAGCTTACGAGCAGTACTTC
few,TRBD2,TRBJ2-5,TRBV6-6,CASKKSGGVETQYF,TGTGCCAGCAAGAAAAGCGGGGGGGTTGAGACCCAGTACTTC
-,-,TRBJ1-3,TRBV12-3/TRBV12-4,CASSRIFGNTIYF,TGTGCCAGCAGTAGGATTTTTGGAAACACCATATATTTT
-,-,TRBJ1-1,TRBV12-3/TRBV12-4,CASTRDGNTEAFF,TGTGCCAGCACTAGGGACGGGAACACTGAAGCTTTCTTT
-,-,TRBJ1-5,TRBV7-8,CASSQTDSNQPQHF,TGTGCCAGCAGCCAGACAGATAGCAATCAGCCCCAGCATTTT
few,TRBD2,TRBJ2-3,TRBV5-4,CASSFGLAGEGHTQYF,TGTGCCAGCAGCTTCGGACTAGCGGGAGAAGGGCATACGCAGTATTTT
-,-,TRBJ2-1,TRBV6-5,CASRPRRGEQFF,TGTGCCAGCAGGCCCCGTAGGGGTGAGCAGTTCTTC
few,-,TRBJ2-5,TRBV6-5,CASRARTRGETQYF,TGTGCCAGCAGGGCGAGGACCCGGGGAGAGACCCAGTACTTC
few,TRBD1,TRBJ2-1,TRBV5-1,CASSSGDSVWEQFF,TGCGCCAGCAGCTCTGGGGACAGCGTCTGGGAGCAGTTCTTC
-,TRBD1,TRBJ1-1,TRBV7-9,CASSSDREGNTEAFF,TGTGCCAGCAGCTCAGACAGGGAGGGGAATACTGAAGCTTTCTTT
-,-,TRBJ2-3,TRBV24-1,CATSAPSGGPSDTQYF,TGTGCCACCAGTGCCCCCAGCGGAGGGCCCTCAGATACGCAGTATTTT
few,TRBD1,TRBJ2-4,TRBV27,CASSLSAGGFDIQYF,TGTGCCAGCAGTTTATCGGCAGGGGGCTTTGACATTCAGTACTTC
few,TRBD2,TRBJ2-7,TRBV5-1,CASTAWTSGGTYEQYF,TGCGCCAGCACCGCTTGGACTAGCGGGGGGACCTACGAGCAGTACTTC
-,-,TRBJ2-1,TRBV7-3,CASSLGVDLSYNEQFF,TGTGCCAGCAGCTTAGGTGTGGATCTCTCCTACAATGAGCAGTTCTTC
-,TRBD2,TRBJ2-2,TRBV20-1,CSAKLPGWGGSLRTGELFF,TGCAGTGCTAAATTACCCGGTTGGGGCGGGAGTCTGAGAACCGGGGAGCTGTTTTTT
-,-,TRBJ1-1,TRBV7-8,CASSLSVRTEAFF,TGTGCCAGCAGCCTGAGCGTACGGACTGAAGCTTTCTTT
few,TRBD1,TRBJ2-3,TRBV7-6,CASSLWTGGSTDTQYF,TGTGCCAGCAGCCTATGGACAGGGGGAAGCACAGATACGCAGTATTTT
-,-,TRBJ2-2,TRBV6-1,CASSEVMGREVGELFF,TGTGCCAGCAGTGAAGTTATGGGGCGCGAGGTCGGGGAGCTGTTTTTT
few,TRBD1,TRBJ1-4,TRBV7-9,CASSFGTGGTNEKLFF,TGTGCCAGCAGCTTCGGGACAGGGGGCACTAATGAAAAACTGTTTTTT